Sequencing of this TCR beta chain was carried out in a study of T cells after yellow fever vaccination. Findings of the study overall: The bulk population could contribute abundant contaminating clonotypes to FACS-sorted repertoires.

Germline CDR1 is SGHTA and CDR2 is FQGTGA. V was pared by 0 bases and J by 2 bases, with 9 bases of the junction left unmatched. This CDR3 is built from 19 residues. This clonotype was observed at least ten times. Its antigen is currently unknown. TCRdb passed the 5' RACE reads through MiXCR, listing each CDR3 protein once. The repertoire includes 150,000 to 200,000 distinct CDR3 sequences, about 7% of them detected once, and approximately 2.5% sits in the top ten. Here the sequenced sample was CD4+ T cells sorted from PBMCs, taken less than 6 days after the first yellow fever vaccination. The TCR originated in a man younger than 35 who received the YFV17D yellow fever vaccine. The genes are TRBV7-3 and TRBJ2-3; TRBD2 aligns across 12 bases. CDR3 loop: CASSLTGLAGSTHTDTQYF. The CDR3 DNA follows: TGTGCCAGCAGCTTAACCGGACTAGCGGGGTCTACACACACAGATACGCAGTATTTT.